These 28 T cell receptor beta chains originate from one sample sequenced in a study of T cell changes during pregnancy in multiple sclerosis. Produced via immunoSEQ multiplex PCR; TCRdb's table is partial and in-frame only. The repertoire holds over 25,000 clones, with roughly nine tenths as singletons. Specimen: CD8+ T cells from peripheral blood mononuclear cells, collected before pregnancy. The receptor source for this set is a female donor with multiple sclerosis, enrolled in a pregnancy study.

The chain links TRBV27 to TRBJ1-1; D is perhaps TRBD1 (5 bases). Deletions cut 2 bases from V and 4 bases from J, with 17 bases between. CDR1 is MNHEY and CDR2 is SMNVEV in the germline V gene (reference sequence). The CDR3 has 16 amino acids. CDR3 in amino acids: CASSLTQVGYGTEAFF. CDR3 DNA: TGTGCCAGCAGTTTAACACAGGTGGGGTATGGCACTGAAGCTTTCTTT.

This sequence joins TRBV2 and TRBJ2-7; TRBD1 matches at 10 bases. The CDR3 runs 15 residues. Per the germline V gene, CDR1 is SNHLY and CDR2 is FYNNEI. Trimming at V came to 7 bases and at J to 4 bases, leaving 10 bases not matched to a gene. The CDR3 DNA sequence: TGTGCCAGCATCCCCGGGACAGGGGAATCATACGAGCAGTACTTC. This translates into CASIPGTGESYEQYF.

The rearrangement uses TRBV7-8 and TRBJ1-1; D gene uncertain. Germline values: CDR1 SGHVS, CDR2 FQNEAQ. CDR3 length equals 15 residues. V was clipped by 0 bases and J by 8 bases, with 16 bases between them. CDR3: CASSLATDPYGEAFF. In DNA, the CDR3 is TGTGCCAGCAGCTTAGCTACCGATCCCTACGGGGAAGCTTTCTTT. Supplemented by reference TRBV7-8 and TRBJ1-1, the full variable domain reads GAGVSQSPRYKVAKRGQDVALRCDPISGHVSLFWYQQALGQGPEFLTYFQNEAQLDKSGLPSDRFFAERPEGSVSTLKIQRTQQEDSAVYLCASSLATDPYGEAFFGQGTRLTVV.

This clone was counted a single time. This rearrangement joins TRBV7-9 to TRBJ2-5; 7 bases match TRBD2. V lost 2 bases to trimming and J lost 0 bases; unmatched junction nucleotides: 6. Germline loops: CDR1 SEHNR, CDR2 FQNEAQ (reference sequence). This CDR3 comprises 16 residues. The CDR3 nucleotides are TGTGCCAGCAGCTTACTGTGGGGGGGGTACCAAGAGACCCAGTACTTC. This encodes CASSLLWGGYQETQYF.

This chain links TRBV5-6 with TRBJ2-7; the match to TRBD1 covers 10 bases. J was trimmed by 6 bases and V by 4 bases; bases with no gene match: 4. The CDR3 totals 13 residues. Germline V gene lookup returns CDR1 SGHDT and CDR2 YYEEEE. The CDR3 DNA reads TGTGCCAGCAGCAAAGACAGGGGGCCCGAGCAGTACTTC. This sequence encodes CASSKDRGPEQYF.

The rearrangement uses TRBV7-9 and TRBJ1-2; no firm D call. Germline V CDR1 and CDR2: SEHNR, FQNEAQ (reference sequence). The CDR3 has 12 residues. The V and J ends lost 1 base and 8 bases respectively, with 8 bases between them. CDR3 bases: TGTGCCAGCAGCTTAGGCGAGGGAGGCTACACCTTC. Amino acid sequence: CASSLGEGGYTF.

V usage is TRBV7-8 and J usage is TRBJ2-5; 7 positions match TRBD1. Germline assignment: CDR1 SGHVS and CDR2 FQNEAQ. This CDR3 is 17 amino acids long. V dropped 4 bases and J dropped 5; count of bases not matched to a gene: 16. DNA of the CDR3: TGTGCCAGCAGCTCACCATCGAATACAGGGGTGAGGGAGACCCAGTACTTC. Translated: CASSSPSNTGVRETQYF.

Written as DNA, the CDR3 is TGTGCCAGCCAGGAAGGGGGGGACACTGAAGCTTTCTTT. Translated, it gives CASQEGGDTEAFF. This sequence joins TRBV21-1 and TRBJ1-1. TRBV21-1 is marked as a pseudogene. The length of the CDR3 is 13 residues.

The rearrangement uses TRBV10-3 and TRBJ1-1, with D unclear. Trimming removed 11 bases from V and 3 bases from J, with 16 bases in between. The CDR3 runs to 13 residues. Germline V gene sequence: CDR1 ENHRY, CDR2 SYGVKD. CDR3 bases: TGTGCCTTCGCCTCCGAGGGCTACACTGAAGCTTTCTTT. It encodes CAFASEGYTEAFF.

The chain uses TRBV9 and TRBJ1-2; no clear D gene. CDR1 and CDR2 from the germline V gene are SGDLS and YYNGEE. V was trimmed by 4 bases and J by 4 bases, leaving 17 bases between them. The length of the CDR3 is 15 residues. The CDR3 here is CASSLLGGGAYGYTF. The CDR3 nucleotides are TGTGCCAGCAGCTTACTAGGTGGAGGTGCCTATGGCTACACCTTC.

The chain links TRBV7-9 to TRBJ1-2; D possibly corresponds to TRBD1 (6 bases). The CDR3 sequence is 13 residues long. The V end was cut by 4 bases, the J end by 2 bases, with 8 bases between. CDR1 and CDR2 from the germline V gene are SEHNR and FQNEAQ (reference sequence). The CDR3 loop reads CASSSGQNYGYTF. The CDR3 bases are TGTGCCAGCAGCTCAGGACAGAACTATGGCTACACCTTC. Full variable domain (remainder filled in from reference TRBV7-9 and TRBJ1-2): DTGVSQNPRHKITKRGQNVTFRCDPISEHNRLYWYRQTLGQGPEFLTYFQNEAQLEKSRLLSDRFSAERPKGSFSTLEIQRTEQGDSAMYLCASSSGQNYGYTFGSGTRLTVV.

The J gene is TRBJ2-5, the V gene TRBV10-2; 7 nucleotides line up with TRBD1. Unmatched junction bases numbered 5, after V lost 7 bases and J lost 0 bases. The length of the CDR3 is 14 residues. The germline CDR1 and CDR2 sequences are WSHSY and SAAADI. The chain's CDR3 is CASKDRAYQETQYF. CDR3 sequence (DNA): TGCGCCAGCAAAGACAGGGCCTACCAAGAGACCCAGTACTTC.

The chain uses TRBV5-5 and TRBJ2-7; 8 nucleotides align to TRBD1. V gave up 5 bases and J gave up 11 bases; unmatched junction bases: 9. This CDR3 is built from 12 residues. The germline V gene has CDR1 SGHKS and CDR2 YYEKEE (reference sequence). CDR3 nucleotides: TGTGCCAGCAGTCGGACAGGGCCCCTAGAGTACTTC. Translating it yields CASSRTGPLEYF.

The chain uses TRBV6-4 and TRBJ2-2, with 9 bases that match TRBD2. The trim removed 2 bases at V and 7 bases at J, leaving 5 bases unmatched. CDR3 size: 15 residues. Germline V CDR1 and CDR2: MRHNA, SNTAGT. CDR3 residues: CASSDRGGAGGELFF. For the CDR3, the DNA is TGTGCCAGCAGTGACCGCGGGGGGGCCGGCGGGGAGCTGTTTTTT.

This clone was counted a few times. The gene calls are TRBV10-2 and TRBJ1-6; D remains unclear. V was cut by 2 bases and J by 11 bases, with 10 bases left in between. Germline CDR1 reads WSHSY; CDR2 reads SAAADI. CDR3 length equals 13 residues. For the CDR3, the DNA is TGCGCCAGCAGTGAGAGTGAGGCGGCACCCCTCCACTTT. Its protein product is CASSESEAAPLHF.

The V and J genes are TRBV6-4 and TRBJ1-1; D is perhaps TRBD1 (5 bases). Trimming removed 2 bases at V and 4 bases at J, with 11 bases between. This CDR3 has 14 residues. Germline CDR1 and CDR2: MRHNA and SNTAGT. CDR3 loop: CASSDQGLGTEAFF. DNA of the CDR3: TGTGCCAGCAGTGACCAGGGACTCGGCACTGAAGCTTTCTTT.

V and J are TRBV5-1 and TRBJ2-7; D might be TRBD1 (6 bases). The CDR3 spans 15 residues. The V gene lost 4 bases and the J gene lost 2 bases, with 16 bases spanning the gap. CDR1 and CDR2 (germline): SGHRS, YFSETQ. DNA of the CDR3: TGCGCCAGCAGCGACCTGGGGCCAGGGGCCTACGAGCAGTACTTC. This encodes CASSDLGPGAYEQYF. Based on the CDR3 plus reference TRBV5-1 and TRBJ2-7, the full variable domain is KAGVTQTPRYLIKTRGQQVTLSCSPISGHRSVSWYQQTPGQGLQFLFEYFSETQRNKGNFPGRFSGRQFSNSRSEMNVSTLELGDSALYLCASSDLGPGAYEQYFGPGTRLTVT.

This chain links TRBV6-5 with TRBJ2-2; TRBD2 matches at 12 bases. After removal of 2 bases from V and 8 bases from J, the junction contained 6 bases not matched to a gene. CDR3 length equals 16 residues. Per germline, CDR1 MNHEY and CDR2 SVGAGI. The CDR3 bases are TGTGCCAGCAGTTACGAGCCTAGCGGGGGGGCGGGGGAGCTGTTTTTT. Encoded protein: CASSYEPSGGAGELFF.

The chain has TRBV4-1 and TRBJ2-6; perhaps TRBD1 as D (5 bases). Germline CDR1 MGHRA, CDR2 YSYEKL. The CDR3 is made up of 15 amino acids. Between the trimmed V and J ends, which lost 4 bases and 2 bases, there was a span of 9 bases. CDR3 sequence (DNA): TGCGCCAGCAGCCCACAGGTTCCTGGGGCCAACGTCCTGACTTTC. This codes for CASSPQVPGANVLTF.

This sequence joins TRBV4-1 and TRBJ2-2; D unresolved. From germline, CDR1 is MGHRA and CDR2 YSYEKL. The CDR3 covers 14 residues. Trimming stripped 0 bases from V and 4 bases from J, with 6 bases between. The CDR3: CASSQEWATGELFF. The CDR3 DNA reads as TGCGCCAGCAGCCAAGAATGGGCCACCGGGGAGCTGTTTTTT.

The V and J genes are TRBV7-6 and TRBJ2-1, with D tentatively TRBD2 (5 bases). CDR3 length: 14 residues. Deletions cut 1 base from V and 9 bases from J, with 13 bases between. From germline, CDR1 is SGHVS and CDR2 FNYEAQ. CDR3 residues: CASSLVASWGEQFF. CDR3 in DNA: TGTGCCAGCAGCTTAGTGGCTAGCTGGGGTGAGCAGTTCTTC.

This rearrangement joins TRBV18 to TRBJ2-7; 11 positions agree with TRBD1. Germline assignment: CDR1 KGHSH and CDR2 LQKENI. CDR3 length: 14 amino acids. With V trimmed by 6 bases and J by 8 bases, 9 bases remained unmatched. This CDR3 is CASSSTGQGAKQYF. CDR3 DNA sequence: TGTGCCAGCTCGTCAACCGGACAGGGGGCGAAGCAGTACTTC.

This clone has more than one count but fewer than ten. The CDR3 DNA is TGTGCCAGCAGTCGGGGTGTGATTGAAGCTTTCTTT. Encoded protein: CASSRGVIEAFF. The J gene is TRBJ1-1, the V gene TRBV28; no clear D. The CDR3 consists of 12 residues. V shed 5 bases and J shed 7 bases, with 11 bases lying between them. Germline V gene sequence: CDR1 MDHEN, CDR2 SYDVKM.

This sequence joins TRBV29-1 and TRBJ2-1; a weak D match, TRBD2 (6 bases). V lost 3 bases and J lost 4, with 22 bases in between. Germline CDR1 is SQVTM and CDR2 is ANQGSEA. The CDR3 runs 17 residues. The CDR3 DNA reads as TGCAGCGTTGACGGGGATGTGGGTGGCGGGGATTACAATGAGCAGTTCTTC. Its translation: CSVDGDVGGGDYNEQFF.

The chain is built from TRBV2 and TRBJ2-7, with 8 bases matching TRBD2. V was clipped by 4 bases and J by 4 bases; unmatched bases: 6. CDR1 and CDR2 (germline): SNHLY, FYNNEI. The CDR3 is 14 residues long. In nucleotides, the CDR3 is TGTGCCAGCAGTGTAAGCGGGGGCGCGTACGAGCAGTACTTC. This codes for CASSVSGGAYEQYF.

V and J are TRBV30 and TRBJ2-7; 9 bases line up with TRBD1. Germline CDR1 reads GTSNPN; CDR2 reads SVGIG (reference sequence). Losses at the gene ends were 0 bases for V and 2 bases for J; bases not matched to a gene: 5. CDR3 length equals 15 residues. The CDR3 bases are TGTGCCTGGAGTGTAGGACAGGGGCTTGCCTACGAGCAGTACTTC. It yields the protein CAWSVGQGLAYEQYF. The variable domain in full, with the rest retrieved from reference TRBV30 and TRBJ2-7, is SQTIHQWPATLVQPVGSPLSLECTVEGTSNPNLYWYRQAAGRGLQLLFYSVGIGQISSEVPQNLSASRPQDRQFILSSKKLLLSDSGFYLCAWSVGQGLAYEQYFGPGTRLTVT.

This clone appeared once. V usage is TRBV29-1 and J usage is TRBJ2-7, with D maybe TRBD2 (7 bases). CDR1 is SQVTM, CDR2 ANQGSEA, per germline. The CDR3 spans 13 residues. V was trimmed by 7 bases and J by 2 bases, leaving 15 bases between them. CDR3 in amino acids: CSGGGPDTYEQYF. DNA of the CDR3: TGCAGCGGGGGGGGGCCGGATACCTACGAGCAGTACTTC.

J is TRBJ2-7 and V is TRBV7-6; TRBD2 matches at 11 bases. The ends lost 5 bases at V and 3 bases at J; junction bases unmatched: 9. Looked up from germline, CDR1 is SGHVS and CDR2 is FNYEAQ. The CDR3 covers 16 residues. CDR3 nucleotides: TGTGCCAGCAGCCCCTCTAGCGGGGGGACCTACTACGAGCAGTACTTC. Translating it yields CASSPSSGGTYYEQYF. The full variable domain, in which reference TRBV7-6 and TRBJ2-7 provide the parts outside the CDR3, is GAGVSQSPRYKVTKRGQDVALRCDPISGHVSLYWYRQALGQGPEFLTYFNYEAQQDKSGLPNDRFSAERPEGSISTLTIQRTEQRDSAMYRCASSPSSGGTYYEQYFGPGTRLTVT.